This T cell receptor beta chain was observed in a study of technical replicates of blood from several donors (dated by TCRdb to about 2017). On this clone itself: Its antigen is currently not known. No base-level quality is on record; no much larger clone is a single base apart.

The library was obtained by the immunoSEQ multiplex PCR assay. In its TCRdb copy, this immuneACCESS table keeps in-frame sequences only and misses some clones. Where compared with another copy, unresolved V genes explain less than half of these, and the others have no known cause. The sample data list around 74,000 clones, and 65% to 90% of these were observed just once. The ten largest clonotypes hold about 5% of the sample. From the cysteine up to the phenylalanine, the CDR3 has a length of 16 residues. Left in the record is the CDR3 DNA by itself, 48 bases read in frame from the first base. Here V drops 5 bases and J drops 2 bases, and the junction holds 9 bases not matched to any gene. CDR1 and CDR2 are read off the germline V gene as SGHTA and FQGTGA.

Recombination linked TRBV7-3 to TRBJ2-7; 10 bases in the middle match TRBD1. The TCR comes from a human donor in good health. Some clones in this sample may be carry-over from other donors' samples. Material for sequencing was PBMCs. The CDR3 protein sequence reads: CASSPQAGTGAYEQYF. The DNA is as follows: TGTGCCAGCAGCCCACAGGCCGGGACAGGGGCCTACGAGCAGTACTTC.